This T cell receptor beta chain was recovered during a study of blood T cell repertoires in COVID-19. Looking at the study overall: Spain, Italy and the United States supplied samples that represented acute and convalescent COVID-19. T cells, B-cell-depleted T cells, or PBMCs provided the cDNA or gDNA that served as material.

Per the original data handling: For nucleated cells, counts were estimated from reference gene primer amplification. Profiled with immunoSEQ multiplex PCR; TCRdb holds only in-frame clones, not every one. That table is the source of V, J and clone size, and D and trimming were worked out from the DNA. Of about 210,000 clones in the sample, approximately 89% are singletons; the top ten hold about 5%. This clone was detected only once. The length of the CDR3 is 16 residues. V dropped 9 bases and J dropped 4 bases, with 24 bases sitting between them. Germline values: CDR1 SNHLY, CDR2 FYNNEI. The sequencing sample was made of peripheral blood. V and J are TRBV2 and TRBJ2-5; a weak D match, TRBD2 (7 bases). The TCR sequence derives from a woman between 40 and 55 years old with acute or convalescent COVID-19. The CDR3 nucleotides read TGTGCCAGTTCCTCCTTGAGGGGGGGGCCGGCAGAGACCCAGTACTTC. This translates into CASSSLRGGPAETQYF.